This TCR beta chain was identified during a study of T cell clusters in autoimmune cytopenias. Multiplex touch-down PCR amplified TRB using TRB-A and TRB-B pools in one tube. TCRdb re-called the multiplex PCR reads, yielding one record per CDR3 amino acid sequence without DNA. The listing records about 2,800 distinct CDR3 sequences. By frequency, this clonotype registers medium-sized. TRB was amplified from 250 ng of peripheral blood genomic DNA per sample. CDR3 length: 11 residues. The source of this sequence is a human donor with an autoimmune cytopenia or autoimmune hepatitis (not recorded which). Sequenced sample: peripheral blood. The chain combines TRBV12-3 or TRBV12-4 with TRBJ2-1. The CDR3 region is CASSLAGDLFF.